Listed below are T cell receptor beta chains from one sample, sequenced in a study of blood T cell repertoires in COVID-19. Profiling relied on immunoSEQ multiplex PCR, and the TCRdb table lists in-frame clones only, not all of them. The table records over 150,000 clones, around 79% of them present only once. Sequencing was carried out using peripheral blood. These receptor sequences come from a man older than 75 with acute or convalescent COVID-19. CDR3s include the opening cysteine and the closing phenylalanine or tryptophan. The order of the fields is D gene, J gene, V gene, clone size, CDR3 protein, CDR3 DNA. D genes are given only for firm matches. Clone size is given for some rows only: seen once, a few or many times, or a class if the clone is expanded.

d_call: TRBD1; j_call: TRBJ2-3; v_call: TRBV11-2; clone_size: once; cdr3_aa: CASSLNIGQGADTQYF; cdr3_nt: TGTGCCAGCAGCCTCAACATTGGACAGGGGGCAGATACGCAGTATTTT
d_call: NA; j_call: TRBJ1-5; v_call: TRBV6-4; clone_size: NA; cdr3_aa: CASSDSKAGVYSNQPQHF; cdr3_nt: TGTGCCAGCAGTGACTCGAAGGCGGGGGTTTATAGCAATCAGCCCCAGCATTTT
d_call: NA; j_call: TRBJ1-1; v_call: TRBV7-3; clone_size: NA; cdr3_aa: CASSAGGRETEAFF; cdr3_nt: TGTGCCAGCAGCGCGGGGGGCAGGGAGACTGAAGCTTTCTTT
d_call: NA; j_call: TRBJ2-1; v_call: TRBV7-9; clone_size: NA; cdr3_aa: CASSFYPAGIDEQFF; cdr3_nt: TGTGCCAGCAGCTTCTACCCTGCAGGGATCGATGAGCAGTTCTTC
d_call: NA; j_call: TRBJ2-5; v_call: TRBV7-2; clone_size: NA; cdr3_aa: CASSSQSETQYF; cdr3_nt: TGTGCCAGCAGCTCTCAGTCGGAGACCCAGTACTTC
d_call: TRBD2; j_call: TRBJ2-2; v_call: TRBV28; clone_size: once; cdr3_aa: CASRPFGAGAGTGELFF; cdr3_nt: TGTGCCAGCAGACCCTTCGGAGCGGGGGCGGGCACCGGGGAGCTGTTTTTT
d_call: NA; j_call: TRBJ1-5; v_call: TRBV20-1; clone_size: NA; cdr3_aa: CSASQGQLYSNQPQHF; cdr3_nt: TGCAGTGCTAGTCAGGGCCAACTATATAGCAATCAGCCCCAGCATTTT
d_call: NA; j_call: TRBJ2-2; v_call: TRBV9; clone_size: NA; cdr3_aa: CASSVKGTNTGELFF; cdr3_nt: TGTGCCAGCAGCGTTAAGGGGACGAACACCGGGGAGCTGTTTTTT
d_call: NA; j_call: TRBJ1-5; v_call: TRBV27; clone_size: few; cdr3_aa: CASSTYRGASNQPQHF; cdr3_nt: TGTGCCAGCAGTACCTATCGGGGGGCGAGCAATCAGCCCCAGCATTTT
d_call: TRBD1; j_call: TRBJ1-6; v_call: TRBV6-4; clone_size: NA; cdr3_aa: CASSSTGGSPLHF; cdr3_nt: TGTGCCAGCAGTTCGACAGGGGGTTCACCCCTCCACTTT
d_call: NA; j_call: TRBJ2-3; v_call: TRBV3-1/TRBV3-2; clone_size: once; cdr3_aa: CASSHRQGLTDTQYF; cdr3_nt: TGTGCCAGCAGCCACCGGCAGGGGCTGACAGATACGCAGTATTTT
d_call: NA; j_call: TRBJ2-5; v_call: TRBV24-1; clone_size: NA; cdr3_aa: CATSDPGQQETQYF; cdr3_nt: TGTGCCACCAGTGACCCCGGACAGCAAGAGACCCAGTACTTC
d_call: NA; j_call: TRBJ1-5; v_call: TRBV18; clone_size: NA; cdr3_aa: CASSPPNGQFNQPQHF; cdr3_nt: TGTGCCAGCTCACCACCCAATGGACAGTTCAATCAGCCCCAGCATTTT
d_call: TRBD1; j_call: TRBJ1-2; v_call: TRBV30; clone_size: NA; cdr3_aa: CAWRTTGTGTGYTF; cdr3_nt: TGTGCCTGGAGGACGACCGGGACAGGGACCGGCTACACCTTC
d_call: NA; j_call: TRBJ1-1; v_call: TRBV27; clone_size: NA; cdr3_aa: CASSYTGPPGEAFF; cdr3_nt: TGTGCCAGCAGTTATACAGGACCCCCAGGTGAAGCTTTCTTT
d_call: TRBD1; j_call: TRBJ1-1; v_call: TRBV15; clone_size: NA; cdr3_aa: CATSRGQGNTEAFF; cdr3_nt: TGTGCCACCAGCAGAGGACAGGGGAACACTGAAGCTTTCTTT
d_call: TRBD1; j_call: TRBJ1-2; v_call: TRBV5-4; clone_size: few; cdr3_aa: CASSFPGQNYGYTF; cdr3_nt: TGTGCCAGCAGCTTCCCGGGACAGAACTATGGCTACACCTTC
d_call: TRBD1; j_call: TRBJ2-2; v_call: TRBV2; clone_size: NA; cdr3_aa: CASGGQGNTGELFF; cdr3_nt: TGTGCCAGCGGGGGACAGGGGAACACCGGGGAGCTGTTTTTT
d_call: NA; j_call: TRBJ2-1; v_call: TRBV14; clone_size: NA; cdr3_aa: CASSQDLWGQGPQDEQFF; cdr3_nt: TGTGCCAGCAGCCAAGATCTTTGGGGGCAGGGACCTCAGGATGAGCAGTTCTTC
d_call: TRBD1; j_call: TRBJ2-3; v_call: TRBV6-5; clone_size: NA; cdr3_aa: CASSTRGQGTDTQYF; cdr3_nt: TGTGCCAGCAGCACTAGGGGGCAGGGCACAGATACGCAGTATTTT
d_call: TRBD1; j_call: TRBJ1-3; v_call: TRBV27; clone_size: NA; cdr3_aa: CASRSGTASGNTIYF; cdr3_nt: TGTGCCAGCAGATCCGGGACAGCCTCTGGAAACACCATATATTTT
d_call: NA; j_call: TRBJ1-1; v_call: TRBV7-9; clone_size: NA; cdr3_aa: CASSLEGRLAFF; cdr3_nt: TGTGCCAGCAGCTTAGAAGGCAGGTTAGCTTTCTTT
d_call: NA; j_call: TRBJ1-2; v_call: TRBV28; clone_size: NA; cdr3_aa: CASSLLSFGYTF; cdr3_nt: TGTGCCAGCAGTCTACTCTCGTTTGGCTACACCTTC
d_call: NA; j_call: TRBJ1-1; v_call: TRBV28; clone_size: NA; cdr3_aa: CASSISTVNTEAFF; cdr3_nt: TGTGCCAGCAGTATATCCACAGTGAACACTGAAGCTTTCTTT
d_call: TRBD1; j_call: TRBJ2-5; v_call: TRBV5-1; clone_size: once; cdr3_aa: CASSPDRVEETQYF; cdr3_nt: TGCGCCAGCAGCCCGGACAGGGTCGAAGAGACCCAGTACTTC
d_call: NA; j_call: TRBJ2-7; v_call: TRBV4-3; clone_size: NA; cdr3_aa: CASSMGTYEQYF; cdr3_nt: TGCGCCAGCAGCATGGGGACATACGAGCAGTACTTC
d_call: NA; j_call: TRBJ2-2; v_call: TRBV7-6; clone_size: NA; cdr3_aa: CASSWDTRNTGELFF; cdr3_nt: TGTGCCAGCAGTTGGGACACCCGGAACACCGGGGAGCTGTTTTTT
d_call: NA; j_call: TRBJ1-6; v_call: TRBV5-6; clone_size: NA; cdr3_aa: CASSWAGNNSPLHF; cdr3_nt: TGTGCCAGCAGCTGGGCAGGGAACAATTCACCCCTCCACTTT
d_call: TRBD2; j_call: TRBJ2-5; v_call: TRBV5-1; clone_size: once; cdr3_aa: CASSGGLERETQYF; cdr3_nt: TGCGCCAGCAGCGGGGGACTAGAGAGGGAGACCCAGTACTTC
d_call: TRBD2; j_call: TRBJ2-5; v_call: TRBV6-5; clone_size: NA; cdr3_aa: CASSLQRGSQETQYF; cdr3_nt: TGTGCCAGCAGTTTGCAGCGGGGGAGCCAAGAGACCCAGTACTTC
d_call: TRBD1; j_call: TRBJ1-1; v_call: TRBV6-6; clone_size: NA; cdr3_aa: CASSPGTGLNTEAFF; cdr3_nt: TGTGCCAGCAGCCCCGGGACAGGGTTGAACACTGAAGCTTTCTTT
d_call: NA; j_call: TRBJ2-7; v_call: TRBV7-2; clone_size: once; cdr3_aa: CASSLDFSAYEQYF; cdr3_nt: TGTGCCAGCAGCTTAGACTTCAGCGCCTACGAGCAGTACTTC
d_call: TRBD2; j_call: TRBJ2-7; v_call: TRBV5-1; clone_size: NA; cdr3_aa: CASSLGDLAGGREQYF; cdr3_nt: TGCGCCAGCAGCTTGGGAGACTTAGCGGGGGGTAGGGAGCAGTACTTC
d_call: NA; j_call: TRBJ1-4; v_call: TRBV7-9; clone_size: NA; cdr3_aa: CASSTGTALEKLFF; cdr3_nt: TGTGCCAGCAGTACAGGGACGGCTTTGGAAAAACTGTTTTTT
d_call: NA; j_call: TRBJ2-3; v_call: TRBV3-1/TRBV3-2; clone_size: NA; cdr3_aa: CASSHSFPDTQYF; cdr3_nt: TGTGCCAGCAGCCACTCCTTCCCAGATACGCAGTATTTT
d_call: TRBD1; j_call: TRBJ1-4; v_call: TRBV7-6; clone_size: many; cdr3_aa: CASSLVPGQADEKLFF; cdr3_nt: TGTGCCAGCAGCTTAGTCCCGGGACAGGCAGATGAAAAACTGTTTTTT
d_call: NA; j_call: TRBJ1-3; v_call: TRBV7-2; clone_size: NA; cdr3_aa: CASSLPPARGRDGNTIYF; cdr3_nt: TGTGCCAGCAGCCTCCCTCCAGCCAGGGGCAGGGACGGAAACACCATATATTTT
d_call: NA; j_call: TRBJ1-5; v_call: TRBV12-3/TRBV12-4; clone_size: once; cdr3_aa: CASSFTIGPQHF; cdr3_nt: TGTGCCAGCAGTTTTACTATCGGGCCCCAGCATTTT
d_call: NA; j_call: TRBJ2-5; v_call: TRBV6-5; clone_size: NA; cdr3_aa: CASSLQGSQETQYF; cdr3_nt: TGTGCCAGCAGCCTACAGGGTTCCCAAGAGACCCAGTACTTC
d_call: NA; j_call: TRBJ2-7; v_call: TRBV11-2; clone_size: once; cdr3_aa: CASSPQGYEQYF; cdr3_nt: TGTGCCAGCAGCCCTCAGGGCTACGAGCAGTACTTC
d_call: TRBD1; j_call: TRBJ2-7; v_call: TRBV19; clone_size: NA; cdr3_aa: CASSTQTGGFGEQYF; cdr3_nt: TGTGCCAGTAGCACCCAGACAGGGGGCTTTGGGGAGCAGTACTTC
d_call: NA; j_call: TRBJ1-1; v_call: TRBV12-3/TRBV12-4; clone_size: NA; cdr3_aa: CASGMGGIVEAFF; cdr3_nt: TGTGCCAGCGGGATGGGGGGGATTGTTGAAGCTTTCTTT
d_call: NA; j_call: TRBJ2-5; v_call: TRBV6-5; clone_size: once; cdr3_aa: CASTGEKETQYF; cdr3_nt: TGTGCCAGCACGGGGGAGAAAGAGACCCAGTACTTC
d_call: TRBD1; j_call: TRBJ1-6; v_call: TRBV13; clone_size: once; cdr3_aa: CASSLATGGNSPLHF; cdr3_nt: TGTGCCAGCAGCTTAGCGACAGGGGGAAACTCACCCCTCCACTTT
d_call: NA; j_call: TRBJ2-1; v_call: TRBV12-5; clone_size: NA; cdr3_aa: CASGLDRVQQFF; cdr3_nt: TGTGCTAGTGGTTTGGACAGGGTTCAGCAGTTCTTC
d_call: TRBD2; j_call: TRBJ2-1; v_call: TRBV18; clone_size: NA; cdr3_aa: CASSPPGLAANEQFF; cdr3_nt: TGTGCCAGCTCACCTCCGGGACTAGCTGCAAATGAGCAGTTCTTC
d_call: TRBD1; j_call: TRBJ2-7; v_call: TRBV6-5; clone_size: NA; cdr3_aa: CASSYSGQGAYEQYF; cdr3_nt: TGTGCCAGCAGTTACTCAGGACAGGGGGCGTACGAGCAGTACTTC
d_call: TRBD1; j_call: TRBJ2-1; v_call: TRBV6-5; clone_size: NA; cdr3_aa: CASRRQGDIHNEQFF; cdr3_nt: TGTGCCAGCAGACGACAGGGCGACATCCACAATGAGCAGTTCTTC
d_call: NA; j_call: TRBJ1-1; v_call: TRBV6-5; clone_size: NA; cdr3_aa: CASSRFKTEAFF; cdr3_nt: TGTGCCAGCAGCAGGTTTAAAACTGAAGCTTTCTTT
d_call: NA; j_call: TRBJ1-2; v_call: TRBV29-1; clone_size: once; cdr3_aa: CSVAWTDKGGYTF; cdr3_nt: TGCAGCGTTGCTTGGACGGACAAAGGGGGCTACACCTTC
d_call: TRBD1; j_call: TRBJ2-5; v_call: TRBV2; clone_size: NA; cdr3_aa: CASSERTGVQETQYF; cdr3_nt: TGTGCCAGCAGTGAGAGGACAGGGGTGCAAGAGACCCAGTACTTC
d_call: TRBD1; j_call: TRBJ1-4; v_call: TRBV9; clone_size: NA; cdr3_aa: CASSVGTGGAGNEKLFF; cdr3_nt: TGTGCCAGCAGCGTAGGTACAGGGGGCGCGGGTAATGAAAAACTGTTTTTT
d_call: TRBD1; j_call: TRBJ2-2; v_call: TRBV7-8; clone_size: NA; cdr3_aa: CASSSGTDTGELFF; cdr3_nt: TGTGCCAGCAGCTCAGGGACAGACACCGGGGAGCTGTTTTTT
d_call: NA; j_call: TRBJ2-7; v_call: TRBV6-6; clone_size: NA; cdr3_aa: CASSQQGYEQYF; cdr3_nt: TGTGCCAGCAGTCAACAGGGCTACGAGCAGTACTTC
d_call: NA; j_call: TRBJ1-1; v_call: TRBV27; clone_size: once; cdr3_aa: CASSRAQGEAFF; cdr3_nt: TGTGCCAGCAGTCGGGCTCAGGGTGAAGCTTTCTTT